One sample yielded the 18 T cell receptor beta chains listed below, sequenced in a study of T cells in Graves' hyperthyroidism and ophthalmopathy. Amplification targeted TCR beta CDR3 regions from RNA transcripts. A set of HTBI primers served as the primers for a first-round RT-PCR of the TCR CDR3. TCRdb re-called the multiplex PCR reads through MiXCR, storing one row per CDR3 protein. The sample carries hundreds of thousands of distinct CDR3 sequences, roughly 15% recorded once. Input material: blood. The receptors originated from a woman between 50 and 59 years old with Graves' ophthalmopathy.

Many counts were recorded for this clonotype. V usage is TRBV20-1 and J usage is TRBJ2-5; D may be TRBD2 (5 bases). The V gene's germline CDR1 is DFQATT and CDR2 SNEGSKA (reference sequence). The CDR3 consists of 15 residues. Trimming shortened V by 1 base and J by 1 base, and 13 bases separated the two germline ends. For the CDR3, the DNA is TGCAGTGCTAGAGTATCCCGGGGTCCCCAAGAGACCCAGTACTTC. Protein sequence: CSARVSRGPQETQYF.

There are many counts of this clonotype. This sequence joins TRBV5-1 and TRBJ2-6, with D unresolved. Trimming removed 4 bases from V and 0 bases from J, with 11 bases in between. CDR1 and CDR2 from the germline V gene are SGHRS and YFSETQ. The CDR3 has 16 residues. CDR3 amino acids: CASSPDGRSGANVLTF. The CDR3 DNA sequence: TGCGCCAGCAGCCCCGACGGTCGCTCTGGGGCCAACGTCCTGACTTTC. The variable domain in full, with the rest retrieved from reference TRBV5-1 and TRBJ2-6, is KAGVTQTPRYLIKTRGQQVTLSCSPISGHRSVSWYQQTPGQGLQFLFEYFSETQRNKGNFPGRFSGRQFSNSRSEMNVSTLELGDSALYLCASSPDGRSGANVLTFGAGSRLTVL.

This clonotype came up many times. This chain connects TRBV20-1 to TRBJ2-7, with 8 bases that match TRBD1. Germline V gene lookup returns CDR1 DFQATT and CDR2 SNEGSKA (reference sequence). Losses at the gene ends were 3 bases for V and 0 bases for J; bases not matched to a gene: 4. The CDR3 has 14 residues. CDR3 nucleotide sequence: TGCAGTGCTAGTGTGGGACAGGCCTCCTACGAGCAGTACTTC. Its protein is CSASVGQASYEQYF.

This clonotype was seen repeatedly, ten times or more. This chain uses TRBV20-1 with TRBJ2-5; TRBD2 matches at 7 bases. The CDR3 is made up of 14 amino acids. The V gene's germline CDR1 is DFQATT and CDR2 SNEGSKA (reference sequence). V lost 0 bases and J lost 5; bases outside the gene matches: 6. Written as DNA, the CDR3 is TGCAGTGCTAGAGATATTGGCGGGAGTGAGACCCAGTACTTC. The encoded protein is CSARDIGGSETQYF.

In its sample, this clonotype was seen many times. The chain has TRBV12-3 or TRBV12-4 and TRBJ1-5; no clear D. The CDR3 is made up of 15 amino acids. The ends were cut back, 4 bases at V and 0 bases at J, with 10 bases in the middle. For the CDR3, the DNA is TGTGCCAGCAGTTATTGGAGCTATAGCAATCAGCCCCAGCATTTT. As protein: CASSYWSYSNQPQHF.

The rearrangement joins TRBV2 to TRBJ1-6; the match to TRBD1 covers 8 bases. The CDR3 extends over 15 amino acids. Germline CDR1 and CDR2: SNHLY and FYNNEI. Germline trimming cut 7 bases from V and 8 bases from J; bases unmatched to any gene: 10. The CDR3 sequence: CASTSKGQVYSPLHF. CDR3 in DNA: TGTGCCAGCACCTCCAAGGGACAGGTCTATTCACCCCTCCACTTT. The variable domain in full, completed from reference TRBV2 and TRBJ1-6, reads EPEVTQTPSHQVTQMGQEVILRCVPISNHLYFYWYRQILGQKVEFLVSFYNNEISEKSEIFDDQFSVERPDGSNFTLKIRSTKLEDSAMYFCASTSKGQVYSPLHFGNGTRLTVT.

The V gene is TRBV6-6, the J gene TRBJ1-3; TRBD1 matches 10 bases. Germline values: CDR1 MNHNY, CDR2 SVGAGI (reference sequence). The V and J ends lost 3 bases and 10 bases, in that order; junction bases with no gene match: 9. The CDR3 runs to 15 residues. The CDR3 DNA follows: TGTGCCAGCAGTTATTCGGACAGGGGGGGTAATACCATATATTTT. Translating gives CASSYSDRGGNTIYF.

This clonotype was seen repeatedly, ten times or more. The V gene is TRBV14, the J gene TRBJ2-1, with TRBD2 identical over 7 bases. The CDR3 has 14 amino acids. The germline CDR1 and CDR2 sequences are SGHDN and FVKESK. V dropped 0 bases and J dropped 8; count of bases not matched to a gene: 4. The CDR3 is CASSQDIGGDEQFF. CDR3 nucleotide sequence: TGTGCCAGCAGCCAAGATATTGGGGGGGATGAGCAGTTCTTC.

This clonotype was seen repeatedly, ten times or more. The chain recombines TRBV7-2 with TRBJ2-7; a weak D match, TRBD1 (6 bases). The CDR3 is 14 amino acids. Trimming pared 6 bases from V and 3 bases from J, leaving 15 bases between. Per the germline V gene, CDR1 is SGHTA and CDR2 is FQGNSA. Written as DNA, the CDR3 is TGTGCCAGCAGTCCACCCGACAGGAACTACGAGCAGTACTTC. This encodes CASSPPDRNYEQYF. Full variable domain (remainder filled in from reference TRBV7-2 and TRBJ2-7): GAGVSQSPSNKVTEKGKDVELRCDPISGHTALYWYRQSLGQGLEFLIYFQGNSAPDKSGLPSDRFSAERTGGSVSTLTIQRTQQEDSAVYLCASSPPDRNYEQYFGPGTRLTVT.

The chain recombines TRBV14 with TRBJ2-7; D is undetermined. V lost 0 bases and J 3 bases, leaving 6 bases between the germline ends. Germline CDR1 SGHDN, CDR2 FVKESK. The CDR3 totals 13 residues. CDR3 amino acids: CASSQEVFYEQYF. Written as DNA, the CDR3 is TGTGCCAGCAGCCAAGAAGTCTTCTACGAGCAGTACTTC.

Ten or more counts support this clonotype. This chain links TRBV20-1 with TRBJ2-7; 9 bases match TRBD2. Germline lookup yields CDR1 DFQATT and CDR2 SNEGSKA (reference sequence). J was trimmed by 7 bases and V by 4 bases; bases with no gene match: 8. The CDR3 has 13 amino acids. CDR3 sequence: CSATWSLAGEQYF. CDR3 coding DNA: TGCAGTGCTACTTGGAGCCTAGCGGGAGAGCAGTACTTC.

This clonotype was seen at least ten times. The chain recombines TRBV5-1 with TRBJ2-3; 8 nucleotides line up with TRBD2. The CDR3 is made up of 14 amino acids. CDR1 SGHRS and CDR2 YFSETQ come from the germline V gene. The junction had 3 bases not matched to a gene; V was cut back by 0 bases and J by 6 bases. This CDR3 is CASSLAAGADTQYF. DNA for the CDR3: TGCGCCAGCAGCTTGGCAGCGGGAGCCGATACGCAGTATTTT. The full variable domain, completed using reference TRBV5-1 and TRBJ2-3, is KAGVTQTPRYLIKTRGQQVTLSCSPISGHRSVSWYQQTPGQGLQFLFEYFSETQRNKGNFPGRFSGRQFSNSRSEMNVSTLELGDSALYLCASSLAAGADTQYFGPGTRLTVL.

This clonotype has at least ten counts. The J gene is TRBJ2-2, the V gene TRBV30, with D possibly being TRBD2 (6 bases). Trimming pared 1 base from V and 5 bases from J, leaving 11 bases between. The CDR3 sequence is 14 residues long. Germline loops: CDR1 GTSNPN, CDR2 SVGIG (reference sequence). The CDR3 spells CAWSGLAETGELFF. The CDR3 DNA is TGTGCCTGGAGTGGTTTAGCGGAAACCGGGGAGCTGTTTTTT. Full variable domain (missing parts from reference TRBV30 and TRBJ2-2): SQTIHQWPATLVQPVGSPLSLECTVEGTSNPNLYWYRQAAGRGLQLLFYSVGIGQISSEVPQNLSASRPQDRQFILSSKKLLLSDSGFYLCAWSGLAETGELFFGEGSRLTVL.

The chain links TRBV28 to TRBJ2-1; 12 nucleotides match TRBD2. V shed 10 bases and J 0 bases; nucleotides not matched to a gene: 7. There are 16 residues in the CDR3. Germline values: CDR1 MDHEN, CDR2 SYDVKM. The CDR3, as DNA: TGTGCCACAACCCCGACTAGCGGGAGCTCCTACAATGAGCAGTTCTTC. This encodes CATTPTSGSSYNEQFF. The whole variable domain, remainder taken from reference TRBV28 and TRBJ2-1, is DVKVTQSSRYLVKRTGEKVFLECVQDMDHENMFWYRQDPGLGLRLIYFSYDVKMKEKGDIPEGYSVSREKKERFSLILESASTNQTSMYLCATTPTSGSSYNEQFFGPGTRLTVL.

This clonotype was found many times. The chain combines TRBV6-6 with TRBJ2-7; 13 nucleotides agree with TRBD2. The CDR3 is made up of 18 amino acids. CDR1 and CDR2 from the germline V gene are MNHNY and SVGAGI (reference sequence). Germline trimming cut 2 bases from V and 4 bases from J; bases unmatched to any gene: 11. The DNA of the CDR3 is TGTGCCAGCAGTTACCTCCCCCCGACTAGCGGGAGGTCGTACGAGCAGTACTTC. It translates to CASSYLPPTSGRSYEQYF.

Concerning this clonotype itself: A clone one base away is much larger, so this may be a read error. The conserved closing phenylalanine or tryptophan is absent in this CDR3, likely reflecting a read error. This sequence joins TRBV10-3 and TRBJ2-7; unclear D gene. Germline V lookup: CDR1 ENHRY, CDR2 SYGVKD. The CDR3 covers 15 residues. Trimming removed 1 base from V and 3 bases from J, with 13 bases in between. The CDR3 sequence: CAISEFVGGCYEQYL. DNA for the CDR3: TGTGCCATCAGTGAGTTCGTTGGTGGGTGCTACGAGCAGTACCTC.

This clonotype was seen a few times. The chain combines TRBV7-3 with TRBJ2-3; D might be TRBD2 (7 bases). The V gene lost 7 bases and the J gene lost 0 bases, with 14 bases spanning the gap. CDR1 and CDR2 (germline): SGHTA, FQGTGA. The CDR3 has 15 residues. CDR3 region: CASTLGGASTDTQYF. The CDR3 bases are TGTGCCAGCACCCTGGGGGGGGCTAGCACAGATACGCAGTATTTT.

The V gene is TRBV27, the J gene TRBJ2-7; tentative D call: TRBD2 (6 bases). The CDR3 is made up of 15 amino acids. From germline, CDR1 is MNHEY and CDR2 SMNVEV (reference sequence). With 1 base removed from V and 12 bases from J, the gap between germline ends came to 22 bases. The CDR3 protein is CASSLYLARESVRYF. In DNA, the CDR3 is TGTGCCAGCAGTTTATATCTAGCGAGAGAATCGGTGCGGTACTTC.